The text below deals with one TCR beta chain. The antigen is unknown. Template switching added a universal primer binding site, and final cDNA carried unique molecular identifiers. TCRdb passed the 5' RACE reads through MiXCR, listing each CDR3 protein once. The table shows about 660,000 distinct CDR3 sequences, with over 8.5% occurring only once. The J segment lost 5 bases and the V segment lost 0 bases, leaving 7 bases of the junction unmatched. This CDR3 comprises 17 residues. The sample is drawn from a study of identical twins. Study-wide points: Twins shared out-of-frame alpha sequences with excess low generation probability. Reduced insertions were recorded for abundant cord blood beta clonotypes, with no such pattern in memory repertoires.

These records were also assigned to another study, of yellow fever vaccine responses in identical twins.

The chain couples TRBV12-3 or TRBV12-4 to TRBJ2-1; 10 bases line up with TRBD2. The source material was PBMCs. The TCR originated in a woman under 30 in good health. In DNA form, the CDR3 reads TGTGCCAGCAGTTTAGCGTTAAGCGGGAGGGCTAACAATGAGCAGTTCTTC. It encodes CASSLALSGRANNEQFF.